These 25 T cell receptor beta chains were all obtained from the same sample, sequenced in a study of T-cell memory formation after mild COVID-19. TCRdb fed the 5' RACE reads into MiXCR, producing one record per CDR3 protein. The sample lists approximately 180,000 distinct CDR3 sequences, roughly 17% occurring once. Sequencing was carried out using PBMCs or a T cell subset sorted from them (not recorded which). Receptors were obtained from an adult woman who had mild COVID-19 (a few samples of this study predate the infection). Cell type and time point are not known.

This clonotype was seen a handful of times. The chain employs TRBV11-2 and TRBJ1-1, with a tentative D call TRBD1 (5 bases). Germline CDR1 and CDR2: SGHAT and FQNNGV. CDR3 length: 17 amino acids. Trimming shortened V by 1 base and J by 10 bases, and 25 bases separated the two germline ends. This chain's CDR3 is CASSLVGGGLPTSIAFF. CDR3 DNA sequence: TGTGCCAGCAGCTTAGTTGGCGGGGGACTTCCAACCTCGATAGCTTTCTTT.

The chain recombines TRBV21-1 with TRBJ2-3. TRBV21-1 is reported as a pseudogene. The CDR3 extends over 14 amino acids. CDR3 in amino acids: CASSKVLHSDTQYF. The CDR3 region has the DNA TGTGCCAGCAGCAAAGTTCTACATAGTGATACGCAGTATTTT.

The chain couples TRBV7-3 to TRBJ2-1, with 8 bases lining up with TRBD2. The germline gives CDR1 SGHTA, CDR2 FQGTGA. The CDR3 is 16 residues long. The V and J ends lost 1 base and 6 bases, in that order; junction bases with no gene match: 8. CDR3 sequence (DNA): TGTGCCAGCAGCTTAATGTCGGGACTAGTGGTCAATGAGCAGTTCTTC. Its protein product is CASSLMSGLVVNEQFF.

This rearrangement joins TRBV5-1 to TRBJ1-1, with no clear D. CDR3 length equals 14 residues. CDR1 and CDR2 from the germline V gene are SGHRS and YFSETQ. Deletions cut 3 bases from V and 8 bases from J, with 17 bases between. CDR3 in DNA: TGCGCCAGCAGCTCAAGCCCCCTCAACTTCGAAGCTTTCTTT. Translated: CASSSSPLNFEAFF.

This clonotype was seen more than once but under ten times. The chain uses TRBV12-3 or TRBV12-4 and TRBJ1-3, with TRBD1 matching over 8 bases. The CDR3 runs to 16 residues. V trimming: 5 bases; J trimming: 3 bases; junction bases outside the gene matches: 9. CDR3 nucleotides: TGTGCCAGCAGTCCGCAGGGGGCTTTGAGTGGAAACACCATATATTTT. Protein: CASSPQGALSGNTIYF.

CDR3 in amino acids: CASSLPYSSGANVLTF. The CDR3 region has the DNA TGTGCCAGCAGCTTGCCGTACAGCTCTGGGGCCAACGTCCTGACTTTC. This chain links TRBV5-5 with TRBJ2-6; no reliable D call. V was shortened by 1 base and J by 0 bases, with 8 bases between the two germline ends. The CDR3 length is 16 residues. Germline CDR1 and CDR2: SGHKS and YYEKEE (reference sequence).

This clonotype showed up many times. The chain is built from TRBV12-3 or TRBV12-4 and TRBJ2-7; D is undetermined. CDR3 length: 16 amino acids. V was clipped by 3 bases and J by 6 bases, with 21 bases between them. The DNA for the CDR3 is TGTGCCAGCAGTTTCGAGCCTAACCCCGGTGTTGGCGAGCAGTACTTC. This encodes CASSFEPNPGVGEQYF.

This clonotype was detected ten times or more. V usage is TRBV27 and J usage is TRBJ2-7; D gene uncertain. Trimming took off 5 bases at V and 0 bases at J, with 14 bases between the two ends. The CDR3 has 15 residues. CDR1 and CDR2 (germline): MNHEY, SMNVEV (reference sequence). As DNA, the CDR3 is TGTGCCAGCAGTGTGGGGTACAGACTCTCCTACGAGCAGTACTTC. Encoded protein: CASSVGYRLSYEQYF.

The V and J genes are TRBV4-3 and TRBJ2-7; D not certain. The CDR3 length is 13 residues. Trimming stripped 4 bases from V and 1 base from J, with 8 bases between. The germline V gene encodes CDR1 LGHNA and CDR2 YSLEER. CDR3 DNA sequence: TGCGCCAGCAGCCGTTCCCAGTCCTACGAGCAGTACTTC. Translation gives CASSRSQSYEQYF.

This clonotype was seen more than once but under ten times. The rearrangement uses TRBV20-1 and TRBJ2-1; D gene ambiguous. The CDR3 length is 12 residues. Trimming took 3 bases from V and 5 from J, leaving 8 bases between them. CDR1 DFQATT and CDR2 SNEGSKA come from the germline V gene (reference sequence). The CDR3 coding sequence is TGCAGTGCTAGTCACAGAAACAATGAGCAGTTCTTC. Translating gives CSASHRNNEQFF.

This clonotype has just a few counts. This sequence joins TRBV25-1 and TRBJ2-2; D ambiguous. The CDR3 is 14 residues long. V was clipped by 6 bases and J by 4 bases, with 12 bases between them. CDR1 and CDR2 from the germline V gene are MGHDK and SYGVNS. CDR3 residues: CASRPNGPTGELFF. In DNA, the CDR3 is TGTGCCAGCAGGCCCAATGGCCCCACCGGGGAGCTGTTTTTT.

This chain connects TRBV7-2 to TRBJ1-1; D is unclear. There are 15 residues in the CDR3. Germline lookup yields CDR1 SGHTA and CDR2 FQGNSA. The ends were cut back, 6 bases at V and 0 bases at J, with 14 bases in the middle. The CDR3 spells CASRLMDHLNTEAFF. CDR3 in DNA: TGTGCCAGCAGGTTGATGGATCACTTGAACACTGAAGCTTTCTTT.

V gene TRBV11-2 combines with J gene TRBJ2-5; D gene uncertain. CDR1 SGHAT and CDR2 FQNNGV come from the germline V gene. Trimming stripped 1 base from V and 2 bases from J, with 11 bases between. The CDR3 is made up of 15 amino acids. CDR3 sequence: CASSLGLTEQETQYF. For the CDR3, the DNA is TGTGCCAGCAGCTTAGGGTTGACGGAACAAGAGACCCAGTACTTC.

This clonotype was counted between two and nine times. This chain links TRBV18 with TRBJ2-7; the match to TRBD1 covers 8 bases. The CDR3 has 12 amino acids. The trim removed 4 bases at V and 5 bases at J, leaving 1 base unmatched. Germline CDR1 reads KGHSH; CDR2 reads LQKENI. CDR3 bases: TGTGCCAGCTCACAGGACAGGGACGAGCAGTACTTC. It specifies CASSQDRDEQYF. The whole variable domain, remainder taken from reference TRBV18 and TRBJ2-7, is NAGVMQNPRHLVRRRGQEARLRCSPMKGHSHVYWYRQLPEEGLKFMVYLQKENIIDESGMPKERFSAEFPKEGPSILRIQQVVRGDSAAYFCASSQDRDEQYFGPGTRLTVT.

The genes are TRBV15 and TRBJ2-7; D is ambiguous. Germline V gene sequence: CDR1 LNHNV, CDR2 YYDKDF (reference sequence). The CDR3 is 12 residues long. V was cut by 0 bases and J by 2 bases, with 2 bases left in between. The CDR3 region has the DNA TGTGCCACCAGCAGAGAGCCCTACGAGCAGTACTTC. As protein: CATSREPYEQYF.

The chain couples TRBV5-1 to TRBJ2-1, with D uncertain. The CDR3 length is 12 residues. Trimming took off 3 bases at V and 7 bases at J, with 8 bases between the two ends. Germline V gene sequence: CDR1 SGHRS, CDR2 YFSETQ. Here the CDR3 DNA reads TGCGCCAGCAGCTCCAACAAAAATGAGCAGTTCTTC. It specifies CASSSNKNEQFF. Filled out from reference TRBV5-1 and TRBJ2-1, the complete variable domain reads KAGVTQTPRYLIKTRGQQVTLSCSPISGHRSVSWYQQTPGQGLQFLFEYFSETQRNKGNFPGRFSGRQFSNSRSEMNVSTLELGDSALYLCASSSNKNEQFFGPGTRLTVL.

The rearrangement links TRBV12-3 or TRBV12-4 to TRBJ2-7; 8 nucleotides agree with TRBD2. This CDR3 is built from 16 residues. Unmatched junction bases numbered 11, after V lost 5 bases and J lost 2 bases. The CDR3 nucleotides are TGTGCCAGCAGTCTATCATCGGGAGGGCGGGCCTACGAGCAGTACTTC. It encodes CASSLSSGGRAYEQYF.

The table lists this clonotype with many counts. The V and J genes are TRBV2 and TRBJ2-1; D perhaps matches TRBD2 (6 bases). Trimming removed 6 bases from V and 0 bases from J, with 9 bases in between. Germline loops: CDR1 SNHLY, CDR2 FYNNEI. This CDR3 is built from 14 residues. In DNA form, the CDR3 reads TGTGCCAGCAGAGAGGAGGGCTCCTACAATGAGCAGTTCTTC. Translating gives CASREEGSYNEQFF.

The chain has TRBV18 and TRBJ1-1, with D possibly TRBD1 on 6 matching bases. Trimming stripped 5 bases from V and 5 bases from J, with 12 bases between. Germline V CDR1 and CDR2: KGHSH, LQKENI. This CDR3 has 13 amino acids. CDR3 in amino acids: CASSGGRGTEAFF. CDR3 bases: TGTGCCAGCTCAGGGGGCAGGGGTACTGAAGCTTTCTTT.

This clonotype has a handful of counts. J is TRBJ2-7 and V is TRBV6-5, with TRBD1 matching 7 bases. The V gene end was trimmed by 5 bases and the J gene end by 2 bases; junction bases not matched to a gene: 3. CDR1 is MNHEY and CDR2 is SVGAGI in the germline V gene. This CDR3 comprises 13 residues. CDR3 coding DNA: TGTGCCAGCAGTGGACAGGCCACCTACGAGCAGTACTTC. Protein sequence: CASSGQATYEQYF.

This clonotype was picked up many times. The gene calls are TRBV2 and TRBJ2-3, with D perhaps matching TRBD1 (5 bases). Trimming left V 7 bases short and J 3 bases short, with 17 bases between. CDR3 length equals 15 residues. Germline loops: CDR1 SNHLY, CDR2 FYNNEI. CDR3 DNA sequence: TGTGCCAGCACCAACGGCAGGGTAAAGACAGATACGCAGTATTTT. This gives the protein CASTNGRVKTDTQYF. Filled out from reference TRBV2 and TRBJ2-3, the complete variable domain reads EPEVTQTPSHQVTQMGQEVILRCVPISNHLYFYWYRQILGQKVEFLVSFYNNEISEKSEIFDDQFSVERPDGSNFTLKIRSTKLEDSAMYFCASTNGRVKTDTQYFGPGTRLTVL.

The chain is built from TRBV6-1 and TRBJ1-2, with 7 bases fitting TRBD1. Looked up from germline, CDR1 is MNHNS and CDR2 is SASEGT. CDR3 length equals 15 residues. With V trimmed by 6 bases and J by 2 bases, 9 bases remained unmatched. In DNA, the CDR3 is TGTGCCAGCAGACCGGACAGGACAGTCAACTATGGCTACACCTTC. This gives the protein CASRPDRTVNYGYTF.

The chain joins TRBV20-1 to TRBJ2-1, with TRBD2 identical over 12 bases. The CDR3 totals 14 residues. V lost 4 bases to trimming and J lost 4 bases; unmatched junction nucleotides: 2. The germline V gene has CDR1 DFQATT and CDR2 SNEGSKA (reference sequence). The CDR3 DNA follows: TGCAGTGCTACTAGCGGGAGGGGGTACAATGAGCAGTTCTTC. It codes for CSATSGRGYNEQFF.

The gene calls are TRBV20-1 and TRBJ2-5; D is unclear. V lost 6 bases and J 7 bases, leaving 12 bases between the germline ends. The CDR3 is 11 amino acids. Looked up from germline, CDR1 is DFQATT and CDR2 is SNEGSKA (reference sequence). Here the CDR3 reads CSALETRTQYF. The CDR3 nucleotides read TGCAGTGCCCTGGAAACGAGGACCCAGTACTTC.

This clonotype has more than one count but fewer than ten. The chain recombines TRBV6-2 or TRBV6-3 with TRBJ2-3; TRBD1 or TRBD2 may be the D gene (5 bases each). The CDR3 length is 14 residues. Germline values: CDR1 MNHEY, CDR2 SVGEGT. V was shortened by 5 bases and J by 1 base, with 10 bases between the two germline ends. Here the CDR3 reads CASSRDPRTDTQYF. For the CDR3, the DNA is TGTGCCAGCAGTCGGGACCCACGCACAGATACGCAGTATTTT.